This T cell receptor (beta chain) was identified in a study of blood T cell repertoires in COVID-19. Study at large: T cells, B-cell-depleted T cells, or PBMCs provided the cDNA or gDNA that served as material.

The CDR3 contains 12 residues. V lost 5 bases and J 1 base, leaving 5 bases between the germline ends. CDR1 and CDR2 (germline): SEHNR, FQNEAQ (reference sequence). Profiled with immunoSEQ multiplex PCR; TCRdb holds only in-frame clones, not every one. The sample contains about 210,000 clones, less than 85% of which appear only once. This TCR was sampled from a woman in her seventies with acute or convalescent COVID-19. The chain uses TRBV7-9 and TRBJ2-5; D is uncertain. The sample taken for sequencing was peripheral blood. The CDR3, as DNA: TGTGCCAGCAGCCCCCTCCAAGAGACCCAGTACTTC. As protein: CASSPLQETQYF. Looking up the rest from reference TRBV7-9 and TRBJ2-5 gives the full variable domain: DTGVSQNPRHKITKRGQNVTFRCDPISEHNRLYWYRQTLGQGPEFLTYFQNEAQLEKSRLLSDRFSAERPKGSFSTLEIQRTEQGDSAMYLCASSPLQETQYFGPGTRLLVL.